The entry below gives a single TCR beta chain sequence along with its context. This sample was taken from a study of blood T cells in healthy people across ages. Alongside a J-beta primer mix, a sample-barcoded 5' primer served in a second PCR lasting roughly 6 to 12 cycles. MiXCR was run by TCRdb on the 5' RACE reads, yielding one entry per CDR3 protein. The profile shows fewer than 1,000,000 distinct CDR3 sequences, around 50% of them singletons. This TCR came from a man at least 80 years old in good health. The sequencing input was blood.

The CDR3 DNA is TGTGCCAGCAGAGCCCCAGGGAGCACAGATACGCAGTATTTT. This translates into CASRAPGSTDTQYF. The V call is TRBV6-1, the J call TRBJ2-3, with TRBD1 as a possible D gene (5 bases). Between the trimmed V and J ends, which lost 6 bases and 0 bases, there was a span of 10 bases. Germline lookup yields CDR1 MNHNS and CDR2 SASEGT. This CDR3 comprises 14 residues.